Included here is one T cell receptor beta chain sequence, with context. Antigen unknown. The study ran its PCR with 60 Vbeta and 13 Jbeta primers. The assay was immunoSEQ multiplex PCR, and TCRdb's table has in-frame clones only and misses some. The table lists about 120,000 clones, over 65% of them singletons, with 4% in the top ten. The CDR3 length is 14 residues. Looked up from germline, CDR1 is LNHDA and CDR2 is SQIVND (reference sequence). The V gene end was trimmed by 2 bases and the J gene end by 5 bases; junction bases not matched to a gene: 3. Among the donors, all were healthy bone marrow donors. The record originates from a study of cytomegalovirus exposure and HLA in healthy donors. Points from the study as a whole: A prior analysis recorded that most TCR beta V segments were productive about 90% or about 30% of the time. Reports state that TCR beta sequences accurately predicted most subjects' HLA-A and HLA-B alleles. In vitro testing confirmed a few CMV-associated chains as specific for CMV antigens.

The sequenced sample was PBMCs. The sequence was collected from a middle-aged man in good health and CMV-seropositive. The J gene is TRBJ2-1, the V gene TRBV19; 7 bases are shared with TRBD1. CDR3 coding DNA: TGTGCCAGTAGTATACTGGACAGGAACAATGAGCAGTTCTTC. Translation gives CASSILDRNNEQFF.